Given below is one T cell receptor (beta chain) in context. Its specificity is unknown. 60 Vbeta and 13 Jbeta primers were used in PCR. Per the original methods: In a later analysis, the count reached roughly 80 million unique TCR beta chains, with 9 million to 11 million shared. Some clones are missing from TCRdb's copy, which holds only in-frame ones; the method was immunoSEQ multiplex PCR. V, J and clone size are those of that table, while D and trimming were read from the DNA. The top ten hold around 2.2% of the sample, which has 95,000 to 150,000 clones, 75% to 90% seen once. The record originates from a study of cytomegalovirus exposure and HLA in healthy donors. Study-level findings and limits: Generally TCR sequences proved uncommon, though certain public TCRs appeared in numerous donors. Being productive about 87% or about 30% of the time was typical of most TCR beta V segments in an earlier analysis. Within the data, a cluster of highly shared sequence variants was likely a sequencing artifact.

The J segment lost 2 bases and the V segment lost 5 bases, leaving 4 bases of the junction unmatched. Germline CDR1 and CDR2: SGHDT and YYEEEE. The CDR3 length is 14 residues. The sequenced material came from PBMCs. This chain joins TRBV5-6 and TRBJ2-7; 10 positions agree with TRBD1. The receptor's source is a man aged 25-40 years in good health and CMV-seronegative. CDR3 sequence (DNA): TGTGCCAGCAGTTGGGACAGGGGAACCTACGAGCAGTACTTC. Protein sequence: CASSWDRGTYEQYF. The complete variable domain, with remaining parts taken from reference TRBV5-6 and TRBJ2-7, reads DAGVTQSPTHLIKTRGQQVTLRCSPKSGHDTVSWYQQALGQGPQFIFQYYEEEERQRGNFPDRFSGHQFPNYSSELNVNALLLGDSALYLCASSWDRGTYEQYFGPGTRLTVT.